This T cell receptor (beta chain) was identified in a study of blood T cell repertoires in COVID-19. Across the whole study: Samples came from the United States, Italy and Spain, spanning acute and convalescent COVID-19. From T cells, B-cell-depleted T cells, or PBMCs came the material, which was cDNA or gDNA.

Per the original data handling: Reference gene primer amplification yielded estimated nucleated cell counts. Libraries were prepared by immunoSEQ multiplex PCR; TCRdb keeps only in-frame clonotypes and omits some of them. V, J and clone size are those of that table, while D and trimming were read from the DNA. The data hold a few hundred thousand clones, with approximately 83% observed a single time. Trimming left V 6 bases short and J 5 bases short, with 16 bases between. The CDR3 runs to 14 residues. In germline, CDR1 is MNHNY, CDR2 SVGAGI (reference sequence). This clone is a singleton in its sample.

V gene TRBV6-6 combines with J gene TRBJ1-1; weak D call: TRBD1 (6 bases). Sequenced: peripheral blood. The receptor comes from a woman in her 70s with acute or convalescent COVID-19. Here the CDR3 DNA reads TGTGCCAGCAGGTACAGGACAGTCGGAACTGAAGCTTTCTTT. The encoded protein is CASRYRTVGTEAFF.